A single sample is the source of the 10 T cell receptor beta chains below, sequenced in a study of beta chain features in type 1 diabetes. Study conclusions and caveats: When Type 1 diabetes patients were examined, their TCRB CDR3s proved moderately but significantly shorter in all four CD4+ subsets.

Reverse transcribing all isolated RNA meant expressed TCRB transcripts were sequenced. The data were produced by immunoSEQ multiplex PCR, yet TCRdb's version contains in-frame clones alone and is incomplete. The table has some 660,000 clones, over 13% seen once. These receptors' antigens are unknown. What was sequenced was naive CD4+ T cells from blood. These receptors all stem from a man aged 18 to 29 with type 1 diabetes.

This clone occurred a few times. J is TRBJ1-4 and V is TRBV30; D may be TRBD1 (5 bases). The germline gives CDR1 GTSNPN, CDR2 SVGIG (reference sequence). The CDR3 consists of 12 residues. CDR3 region: CAEQGTNEKLFF. In DNA, the CDR3 is TGTGCTGAGCAGGGAACTAATGAAAAACTGTTTTTT.

This clone appeared a few times. The rearrangement links TRBV30 to TRBJ2-2, with TRBD1 matching over 10 bases. Germline CDR1 and CDR2: GTSNPN and SVGIG (reference sequence). V dropped 5 bases and J dropped 6; count of bases not matched to a gene: 12. CDR3 size: 16 residues. CDR3 sequence: CAWAPGTGVSSGELFF. CDR3 sequence (DNA): TGTGCCTGGGCCCCCGGGACAGGGGTCTCTTCCGGGGAGCTGTTTTTT.

Note on this clone: One junction end disagrees with the germline gene, perhaps due to a read error. The chain carries TRBV2 and TRBJ2-7; D is ambiguous. This CDR3 has 13 residues. Germline lookup yields CDR1 SNHLY and CDR2 FYNNEI. CDR3 bases: TGTGCCAGCAATGAAGCAGGAGTCTACGAGCAGTACTTC. Encoded protein: CASNEAGVYEQYF.

The V gene is TRBV19, the J gene TRBJ2-3; no firm D call. The germline CDR1 and CDR2 sequences are LNHDA and SQIVND (reference sequence). The CDR3 spans 15 residues. V shed 5 bases and J shed 2 bases, with 14 bases lying between them. CDR3 in amino acids: CASSGLTVTTDTQYF. CDR3 nucleotide sequence: TGTGCCAGTAGTGGCCTGACGGTCACCACAGATACGCAGTATTTT.

J is TRBJ2-4 and V is TRBV6-1, with a possible D match to TRBD2 (5 bases). V lost 4 bases, J lost 2 bases, and 18 bases lay in between. Per the germline V gene, CDR1 is MNHNS and CDR2 is SASEGT. This CDR3 region has 17 residues. The DNA for the CDR3 is TGTGCCAGCAGTGCCCCGGACTCCCGGAAGACCAAAAACATTCAGTACTTC. This encodes CASSAPDSRKTKNIQYF.

This clone occurred a few times. This chain uses TRBV30 with TRBJ2-1; D gene unclear. The CDR3 is 14 amino acids. The germline gives CDR1 GTSNPN, CDR2 SVGIG (reference sequence). V was cut by 5 bases and J by 3 bases, with 14 bases left in between. The CDR3 DNA follows: TGTGCCTGGCGGCTTAGTCTATACTACAATGAGCAGTTCTTC. Amino acids: CAWRLSLYYNEQFF.

This clone has a handful of counts. The chain uses TRBV5-1 and TRBJ2-5; 8 nucleotides line up with TRBD1. Germline V CDR1 and CDR2: SGHRS, YFSETQ. This CDR3 is 14 amino acids long. Losses at the gene ends were 4 bases for V and 1 base for J; bases not matched to a gene: 3. CDR3 in amino acids: CASSMDRAQETQYF. The DNA for the CDR3 is TGCGCCAGCAGCATGGACAGGGCCCAAGAGACCCAGTACTTC.

This clone was found a few times. This chain uses TRBV20-1 with TRBJ2-7; D gene ambiguous. This CDR3 comprises 11 residues. The V end lost 8 bases, the J end lost 3 bases, and 11 bases lay between the germline ends. Germline V gene sequence: CDR1 DFQATT, CDR2 SNEGSKA (reference sequence). CDR3 amino acids: CSPLMYYEQYF. In nucleotides, the CDR3 is TGCAGTCCCCTCATGTACTACGAGCAGTACTTC.

There are a few counts of this clone. This chain links TRBV30 with TRBJ2-1; 10 bases are a match to TRBD2. The germline V gene encodes CDR1 GTSNPN and CDR2 SVGIG (reference sequence). V was pared by 3 bases and J by 4 bases, with 9 bases of the junction left unmatched. The CDR3 is made up of 16 amino acids. DNA of the CDR3: TGTGCCTGGAGGAGCGGGAGGGCCTCGTGGTACAATGAGCAGTTCTTC. Residues: CAWRSGRASWYNEQFF. Complete variable domain (other parts from reference TRBV30 and TRBJ2-1): SQTIHQWPATLVQPVGSPLSLECTVEGTSNPNLYWYRQAAGRGLQLLFYSVGIGQISSEVPQNLSASRPQDRQFILSSKKLLLSDSGFYLCAWRSGRASWYNEQFFGPGTRLTVL.

In the case of this clone: The germline gene is not matched at one end of the junction; a read error may be the cause. The J gene is TRBJ2-5, the V gene TRBV7-9; the D gene could be TRBD1 or TRBD2 (5 bases each). CDR1 and CDR2 from the germline V gene are SEHNR and FQNEAQ (reference sequence). The length of the CDR3 is 12 residues. The CDR3 region is CASSLEPGPADF. The CDR3 DNA sequence: TGTGCCAGCAGCTTAGAACCGGGGCCGGCAGACTTC. The full variable domain, its missing parts supplied by reference TRBV7-9 and TRBJ2-5, is DTGVSQNPRHKITKRGQNVTFRCDPISEHNRLYWYRQTLGQGPEFLTYFQNEAQLEKSRLLSDRFSAERPKGSFSTLEIQRTEQGDSAMYLCASSLEPGPADFGPGTRLLVL.